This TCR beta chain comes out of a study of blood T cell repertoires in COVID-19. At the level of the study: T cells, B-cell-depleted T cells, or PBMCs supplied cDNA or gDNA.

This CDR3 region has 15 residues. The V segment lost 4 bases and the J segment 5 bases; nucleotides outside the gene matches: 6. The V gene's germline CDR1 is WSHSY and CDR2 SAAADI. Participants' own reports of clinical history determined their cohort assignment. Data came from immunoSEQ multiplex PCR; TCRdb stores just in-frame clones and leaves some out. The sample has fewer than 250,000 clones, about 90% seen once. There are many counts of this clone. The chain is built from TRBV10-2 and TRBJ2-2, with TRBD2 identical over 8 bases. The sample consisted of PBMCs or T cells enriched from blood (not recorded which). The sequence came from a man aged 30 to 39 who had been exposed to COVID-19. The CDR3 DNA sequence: TGCGCCAGCAGTGGTGACGGGGGGGCAACCGGGGAGCTGTTTTTT. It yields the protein CASSGDGGATGELFF.